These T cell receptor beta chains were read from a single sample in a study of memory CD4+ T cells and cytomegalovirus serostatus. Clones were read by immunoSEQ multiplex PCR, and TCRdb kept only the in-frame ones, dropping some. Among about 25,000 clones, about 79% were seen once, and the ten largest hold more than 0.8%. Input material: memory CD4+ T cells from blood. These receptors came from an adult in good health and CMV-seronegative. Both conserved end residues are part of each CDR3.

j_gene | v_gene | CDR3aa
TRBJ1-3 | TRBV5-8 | CASSLVSFSGNTIYF
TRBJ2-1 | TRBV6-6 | CAGRNERGNEQFF
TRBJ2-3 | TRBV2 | CASSEASGGSRDTQYF
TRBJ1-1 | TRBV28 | CASSSTGGVMNTEAFF
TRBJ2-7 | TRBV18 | CASSPNEGGGEQYF
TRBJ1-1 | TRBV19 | CASSKKGGTGRGGNTEAFF
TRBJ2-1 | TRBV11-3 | CASSPDGGGGSYNEQFF
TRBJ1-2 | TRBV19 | CASSRGLSGGSSSGYTF
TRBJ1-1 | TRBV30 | CAWSNGSKKRAFF
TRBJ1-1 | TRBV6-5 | CASSYNMRTEAFF
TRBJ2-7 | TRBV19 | CASSIGQGASGEQYF
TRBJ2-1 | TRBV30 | CAWAPGPGEQFF
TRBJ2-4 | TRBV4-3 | CASSQDQGGVDIQYF
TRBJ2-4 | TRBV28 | CASSFSTSGNIQYF
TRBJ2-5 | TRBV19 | CASQGTSGRSETQYF
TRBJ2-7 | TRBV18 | CASSSGTTYEQYF
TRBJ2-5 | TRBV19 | CASSRTSLSETQYF
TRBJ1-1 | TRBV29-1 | CSVEKGAWKWGHDESTEAFF
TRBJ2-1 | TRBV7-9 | CASYREEGDEQFF
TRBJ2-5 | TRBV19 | CASSKAGGGQETQYF
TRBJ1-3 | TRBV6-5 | CASSPRISSGNTIYF
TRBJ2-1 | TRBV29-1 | CSTNSLASPKDEQFF
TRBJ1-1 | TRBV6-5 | CASSEQAANTEAFF
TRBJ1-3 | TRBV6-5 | CASSQSSGNTIYF
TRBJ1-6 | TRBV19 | CASTTGRHNSPLHF
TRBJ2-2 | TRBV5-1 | CASSVAYSNTGELFF
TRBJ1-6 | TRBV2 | CASFGLLNSPLHF
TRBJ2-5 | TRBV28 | CASSLGQKETQYF
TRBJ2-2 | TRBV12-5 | CASAQVYGEAGELFF
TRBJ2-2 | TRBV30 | CAWSVRVGHTGELFF
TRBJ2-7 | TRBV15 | CATSRPMDRHEQYF
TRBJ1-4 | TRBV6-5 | CASRTGTTNEKLFF
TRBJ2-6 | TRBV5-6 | CASSWTSQGANVLTF
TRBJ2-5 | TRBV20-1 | CSASIPETQYF
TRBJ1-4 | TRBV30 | CAWSLRLNQWDEKLFF
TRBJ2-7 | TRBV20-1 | CSARLDSIRSF
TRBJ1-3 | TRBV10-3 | CAISEGGRISGNTIYF
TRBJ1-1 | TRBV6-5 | CASSYSENTEAFF
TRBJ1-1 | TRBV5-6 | CASSYRDRMNTEAFF
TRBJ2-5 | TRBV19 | CASSRGKETQYF
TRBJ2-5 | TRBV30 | CAWSSTGGQTQYF
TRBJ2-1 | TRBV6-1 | CASSQGAGGVNEQFF
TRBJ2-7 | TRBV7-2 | CASSRGAATGEQYF
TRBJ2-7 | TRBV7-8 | CASSTGTSGSFPYEQYF
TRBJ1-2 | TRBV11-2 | CASSPGTGGIYGYTF
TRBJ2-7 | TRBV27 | CASSSVRGGEQYF
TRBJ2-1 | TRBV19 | CASSIDSGRANEQFF
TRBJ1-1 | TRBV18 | CASFPPLTANTEAFF
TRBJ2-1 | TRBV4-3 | CASSQKTWGNEQFF
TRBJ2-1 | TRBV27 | CASSLSMHEQFF
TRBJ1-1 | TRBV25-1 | CASRDRVGPEAFF
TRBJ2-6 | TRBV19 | CASSNDRAGANVLTF
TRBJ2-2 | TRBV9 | CASSVTGQNTGELFF
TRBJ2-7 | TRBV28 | CASSSRTSGRYEQYF
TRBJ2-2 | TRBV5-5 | CASSGRGLNTGELFF
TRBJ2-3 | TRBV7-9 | CASSRPGPQDTQYF
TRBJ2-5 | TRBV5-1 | CASSLDSSGSRETQYF
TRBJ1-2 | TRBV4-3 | CASSQSGTGSYGYTF
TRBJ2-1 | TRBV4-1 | CASTVPGQDNNEQFF